This TCR beta chain was identified during a study of response to subunit inactivated influenza vaccine. This clonotype was seen only a few times. The antigen is undetermined. After removal of 6 bases from V and 7 bases from J, the junction contained 9 bases not matched to a gene. The germline gives CDR1 LGHNA, CDR2 YSLEER. The CDR3 totals 15 residues. General observations from the study: That few new T cells are recruited by each seasonal influenza vaccination was the authors' suggestion.

TCRdb ran MiXCR on the RT-PCR reads and lists one entry per CDR3 protein. Among 500,000 to 550,000 distinct CDR3 sequences listed, less than 10% were seen once. The origin of this receptor is a man aged 50 to 69 who received an inactivated influenza vaccine. The rearrangement links TRBV4-3 to TRBJ2-4; 10 bases line up with TRBD2. This material consisted of PBMCs from blood, taken less than 30 months after vaccination. CDR3 loop: CASSISSGRGNIQYF. CDR3 nucleotides: TGCGCCAGCAGTATATCTAGCGGGAGAGGGAACATTCAGTACTTC.